This TCR beta chain was documented in a study of technical replicates of blood from several donors. Clones were sequenced by immunoSEQ multiplex PCR, and TCRdb holds only the in-frame ones, with some missing. In the table there are around 86,000 clones, about 96% of which are singletons. V was clipped by 1 base and J by 7 bases, with 17 bases between them. This CDR3 has 16 amino acids. Germline V gives CDR1 SGHAT, CDR2 FQNNGV. The sequencing sample was made of T cells isolated from PBMCs. The chain joins TRBV11-2 to TRBJ2-1, with D possibly being TRBD2 (6 bases). This sequence originates from a human donor in good health. The CDR3 sequence is CASSLGPTSVRNEQFF. CDR3 nucleotide sequence: TGTGCCAGCAGCTTAGGCCCGACTAGTGTGAGAAATGAGCAGTTCTTC.